This T cell receptor (beta chain) came from a study of CD8+ T cells in alopecia areata. Treatment noted: oral pan-JAK inhibitor, 5-10 mg twice daily. Extracted from the samples, RNA was reverse transcribed into cDNA to serve as the sequencing template. The assay was immunoSEQ multiplex PCR, and TCRdb's table has in-frame clones only and misses some. The data contain some 200,000 clones, 58% of them seen just once; the ten biggest clones take up 5.5%. General study results and limits: Persistence in scalp and blood during tofacitinib was observed for many expanded lesional clones. Compared with normal scalp, lesional scalp had higher clonality and more expanded CD8+ clones.

Note on this clone: Its antigen is undetermined.

The CDR3 consists of 18 residues. V gave up 1 base and J gave up 0 bases, with 16 bases separating them. Germline CDR1 and CDR2: MGHRA and YSYEKL. The specimen comprised CD4+ T cells sorted from blood, sampled at week 24, from a patient treated with tofacitinib. The chain uses TRBV4-1 and TRBJ2-1; D might be TRBD2 (6 bases). This clonotype was sampled from a human donor with alopecia areata. CDR3 protein: CASSQARGDGSSYNEQFF. The CDR3 nucleotides are TGCGCCAGCAGCCAAGCCCGAGGGGACGGGAGCTCCTACAATGAGCAGTTCTTC.